Each of the 26 T cell receptor beta chains below was sequenced from the same sample in a study of T cell repertoires in cytomegalovirus infection. These receptors have no known antigen. TCRdb independently ran MiXCR on the reads; one entry per CDR3 protein. This repertoire shows about 770,000 distinct CDR3 sequences, 25% to 35% found once; its top ten account for about an eighth. The sequencing here drew on cultured CD8+ T cells from PBMCs, taken from culture after CMV antigen stimulation. The receptors here all came from a human donor in good health (CMV status not recorded). Some clones in this sample may be carry-over from other donors' samples.

This clonotype has more than one count but fewer than ten. The rearrangement joins TRBV6-6 to TRBJ2-1, with D perhaps TRBD2 (6 bases). The V and J ends lost 6 bases and 0 bases respectively, with 21 bases between them. CDR3 length equals 18 residues. In germline, CDR1 is MNHNY, CDR2 SVGAGI (reference sequence). CDR3 amino acids: CASSLPTPGTRSYNEQFF. DNA for the CDR3: TGTGCCAGCAGCCTTCCGACCCCCGGGACTCGCTCCTACAATGAGCAGTTCTTC.

The rearrangement joins TRBV19 to TRBJ1-5, with D perhaps matching TRBD1 (6 bases). Trimming took off 7 bases at V and 2 bases at J, with 24 bases between the two ends. The CDR3 loop spans 18 amino acids. From germline, CDR1 is LNHDA and CDR2 SQIVND (reference sequence). The chain's CDR3 is CASTEVGGRSYGNQPQHF. CDR3 DNA: TGTGCCAGTACCGAGGTGGGGGGCCGGTCGTATGGCAATCAGCCCCAGCATTTT.

Details on this clonotype: The junction and the germline gene differ at one end; a read error may be behind it. The chain employs TRBV4-1 and TRBJ2-1, with 7 bases that match TRBD2. Germline CDR1 reads MGHRA; CDR2 reads YSYEKL. The length of the CDR3 is 16 residues. For the CDR3, the DNA is TGTGCCAGCAGCCTAAAGAGGACGGGGGGACACAATGAGCAGTTCTTC. This translates into CASSLKRTGGHNEQFF.

This clonotype appeared a single time. This chain's CDR3 is CASSEEALYGYTF. CDR3 in DNA: TGTGCCAGCAGTGAAGAGGCCCTCTATGGCTACACCTTC. The chain is built from TRBV2 and TRBJ1-2; D unresolved. CDR1 is SNHLY and CDR2 is FYNNEI in the germline V gene. This CDR3 has 13 residues. Trimming took off 1 base at V and 4 bases at J, with 7 bases between the two ends.

The V and J genes are TRBV20-1 and TRBJ1-1, with TRBD1 as a possible D gene (6 bases). CDR1 and CDR2 from the germline V gene are DFQATT and SNEGSKA (reference sequence). Trimming cost V 5 bases and J 3 bases, with 22 bases left between them. The CDR3 totals 16 residues. The CDR3 region has the DNA TGCAGTGCTCCCCGGACAGAGGGGTCTGGATACACTGAAGCTTTCTTT. It encodes CSAPRTEGSGYTEAFF.

The rearrangement links TRBV12-5 to TRBJ1-5; 7 bases match TRBD1. The germline V gene has CDR1 LGHNT and CDR2 FRNRAP. V trimming: 6 bases; J trimming: 4 bases; junction bases outside the gene matches: 12. CDR3 length: 16 amino acids. In nucleotides, the CDR3 is TGTGCTAGTGGCCAGTTGGGAGGGGGCGAGAATCAGCCCCAGCATTTT. As protein: CASGQLGGGENQPQHF.

This clonotype was seen a few times. V gene TRBV7-9 combines with J gene TRBJ1-1; D might be TRBD1 (6 bases). V lost 8 bases and J lost 0, with 10 bases in between. CDR1 and CDR2 from the germline V gene are SEHNR and FQNEAQ (reference sequence). This CDR3 comprises 13 residues. The CDR3 is CASEGQMNTEAFF. The CDR3 coding sequence is TGTGCCAGCGAAGGACAGATGAACACTGAAGCTTTCTTT.

This chain links TRBV27 with TRBJ2-1; 7 bases are shared with TRBD1. The CDR3 loop spans 14 amino acids. J lost 4 bases, V lost 4 bases, and 4 bases had no gene match. Germline loops: CDR1 MNHEY, CDR2 SMNVEV (reference sequence). CDR3 sequence (DNA): TGTGCCAGCAGTTCTCAGGGGGAATACAATGAGCAGTTCTTC. Residues: CASSSQGEYNEQFF.

This clonotype was seen more than once but under ten times. This chain connects TRBV7-3 to TRBJ2-3; D might be TRBD1 (6 bases). V was shortened by 1 base and J by 5 bases, with 16 bases between the two germline ends. Looked up from germline, CDR1 is SGHTA and CDR2 is FQGTGA. The CDR3 covers 16 residues. The DNA for the CDR3 is TGTGCCAGCAGCTTAAATCAACAGGGTGGAGAAGATACGCAGTATTTT. This gives the protein CASSLNQQGGEDTQYF. Based on the CDR3 plus reference TRBV7-3 and TRBJ2-3, the full variable domain is GAGVSQTPSNKVTEKGKYVELRCDPISGHTALYWYRQSLGQGPEFLIYFQGTGAADDSGLPNDRFFAVRPEGSVSTLKIQRTERGDSAVYLCASSLNQQGGEDTQYFGPGTRLTVL.

This rearrangement joins TRBV27 to TRBJ1-3, with D uncertain. CDR1 and CDR2 (germline): MNHEY, SMNVEV (reference sequence). The CDR3 runs to 14 residues. Trimming stripped 5 bases from V and 3 bases from J, with 11 bases between. The CDR3 DNA is TGTGCCAGCAGTAATTCGGGATATGGAAACACCATATATTTT. Its protein is CASSNSGYGNTIYF.

This chain joins TRBV27 and TRBJ2-3; possible D gene TRBD2, 6 bases. This CDR3 contains 15 residues. Germline V CDR1 and CDR2: MNHEY, SMNVEV (reference sequence). With 6 bases removed from V and 2 bases from J, the gap between germline ends came to 15 bases. The CDR3 nucleotides read TGTGCCAGCAGGCCTGGATGGGACTTCACAGATACGCAGTATTTT. This encodes CASRPGWDFTDTQYF.

The CDR3 is CASSLSFTSYEQYV. The CDR3 region has the DNA TGTGCCAGCAGCTTATCATTTACGAGTTACGAGCAGTACGTC. The chain links TRBV5-5 to TRBJ2-7; D remains ambiguous. The CDR3 is 14 amino acids. V lost 2 bases and J 4 bases, leaving 13 bases between the germline ends. Germline-derived CDR1 and CDR2 are SGHKS and YYEKEE (reference sequence).

This chain uses TRBV12-3 or TRBV12-4 with TRBJ2-3; 7 bases fit TRBD1. This CDR3 comprises 15 residues. J was trimmed by 2 bases and V by 5 bases; bases with no gene match: 7. DNA of the CDR3: TGTGCCAGCAGTCTCCTACAGGGGAACACAGATACGCAGTATTTT. Protein product: CASSLLQGNTDTQYF.

The chain joins TRBV7-9 to TRBJ2-1; a weak D match, TRBD2 (7 bases). CDR3 length: 16 amino acids. The germline V gene encodes CDR1 SEHNR and CDR2 FQNEAQ (reference sequence). V was shortened by 1 base and J by 7 bases, with 17 bases between the two germline ends. The CDR3 coding sequence is TGTGCCAGCAGCTTAGGGCGGGGGCCGACCTTTAATGAGCAGTTCTTC. Translation: CASSLGRGPTFNEQFF.

This clonotype was detected many times. This chain connects TRBV6-5 to TRBJ2-7, with a tentative D call TRBD2 (5 bases). CDR1 MNHEY and CDR2 SVGAGI come from the germline V gene. Trimming took 0 bases from V and 5 from J, leaving 8 bases between them. This CDR3 comprises 13 residues. The DNA of the CDR3 is TGTGCCAGCAGTTACTCCCCCGGGAACGAGCAGTACGTC. This gives the protein CASSYSPGNEQYV.

CDR3 DNA: TGTGCCAGCAGTTCTCGACTAGCGGCATACGAGCAGTACGTC. Translation: CASSSRLAAYEQYV. V usage is TRBV7-9 and J usage is TRBJ2-7; 9 bases line up with TRBD2. The CDR3 covers 14 residues. Germline lookup yields CDR1 SEHNR and CDR2 FQNEAQ (reference sequence). Trimming removed 6 bases from V and 4 bases from J; junction bases left unmatched: 7.

The chain links TRBV27 to TRBJ1-1; D perhaps matches TRBD1 (5 bases). Germline V gives CDR1 MNHEY, CDR2 SMNVEV (reference sequence). V lost 6 bases to trimming and J lost 10 bases, with 24 bases between them. This CDR3 spans 15 amino acids. The CDR3 reads CASRGLGREAGGAFF. The CDR3, as DNA: TGTGCCAGCAGGGGCTTGGGCAGGGAAGCTGGCGGAGCTTTCTTT.

The chain has TRBV19 and TRBJ2-1, with D unclear. The V and J ends lost 3 bases and 1 base respectively, with 10 bases between them. Germline V gene lookup returns CDR1 LNHDA and CDR2 SQIVND (reference sequence). The CDR3 covers 15 residues. This CDR3 reads CASSIRRGSYNEQFF. CDR3 nucleotides: TGTGCCAGTAGTATTCGCAGAGGATCCTACAATGAGCAGTTCTTC.

This clonotype was picked up a small number of times. The gene calls are TRBV19 and TRBJ1-1; unclear D gene. V gave up 7 bases and J gave up 1 base, with 4 bases separating them. CDR3 length equals 11 residues. The germline CDR1 and CDR2 sequences are LNHDA and SQIVND (reference sequence). The CDR3 coding sequence is TGTGCCAGTACAACGAACACTGAAGCTTTCTTT. The encoded protein is CASTTNTEAFF. Looking up the rest from reference TRBV19 and TRBJ1-1 gives the full variable domain: DGGITQSPKYLFRKEGQNVTLSCEQNLNHDAMYWYRQDPGQGLRLIYYSQIVNDFQKGDIAEGYSVSREKKESFPLTVTSAQKNPTAFYLCASTTNTEAFFGQGTRLTVV.

This sequence joins TRBV25-1 and TRBJ2-1; D ambiguous. CDR1 MGHDK and CDR2 SYGVNS come from the germline V gene. V was pared by 9 bases and J by 0 bases, with 9 bases between. This CDR3 has 13 residues. CDR3 protein: CASLQSSYNEQFF. CDR3 coding DNA: TGTGCCAGTTTACAGAGCTCCTACAATGAGCAGTTCTTC.

V gene TRBV10-2 combines with J gene TRBJ2-5; D is tentatively TRBD1 or TRBD2 (5 bases each). The CDR3 consists of 11 residues. Trimming removed 7 bases at V and 7 bases at J, with 10 bases between. CDR1 is WSHSY, CDR2 SAAADI, per germline. The CDR3 protein is CASTGGGTQYF. The CDR3 DNA follows: TGCGCCAGCACAGGTGGGGGGACCCAGTACTTC.

The chain uses TRBV14 and TRBJ2-4; D remains ambiguous. The germline CDR1 and CDR2 sequences are SGHDN and FVKESK. Trimming took 5 bases from V and 1 from J, leaving 12 bases between them. The CDR3 covers 15 residues. The CDR3 coding sequence is TGTGCCAGCAGCTCACGGACCTTCGCCAAAAACATTCAGTACTTC. Protein sequence: CASSSRTFAKNIQYF.

This clonotype was detected a few times. The chain is built from TRBV20-1 and TRBJ1-2; 11 bases line up with TRBD1. Germline loops: CDR1 DFQATT, CDR2 SNEGSKA (reference sequence). The CDR3 is made up of 13 amino acids. The V and J ends lost 3 bases and 5 bases, in that order; junction bases with no gene match: 2. In nucleotides, the CDR3 is TGCAGTGCTAGGGGACAGGGGGAGTATGGCTACACCTTC. The encoded protein is CSARGQGEYGYTF.

This chain uses TRBV6-5 with TRBJ1-2; the D is unclear. V dropped 5 bases and J dropped 0 bases, with 7 bases sitting between them. Germline values: CDR1 MNHEY, CDR2 SVGAGI. The CDR3 consists of 13 residues. Written as DNA, the CDR3 is TGTGCCAGCAGTGATCCGCCTAACTATGGCTACACCTTC. It specifies CASSDPPNYGYTF.

The chain joins TRBV19 to TRBJ1-1; D is ambiguous. The CDR3 runs to 14 residues. In germline, CDR1 is LNHDA, CDR2 SQIVND (reference sequence). Trimming removed 5 bases from V and 3 bases from J, with 13 bases in between. The CDR3 loop is CASSVGVAYTEAFF. The CDR3 DNA sequence: TGTGCCAGTAGTGTGGGCGTAGCCTACACTGAAGCTTTCTTT. Based on the CDR3 plus reference TRBV19 and TRBJ1-1, the full variable domain is DGGITQSPKYLFRKEGQNVTLSCEQNLNHDAMYWYRQDPGQGLRLIYYSQIVNDFQKGDIAEGYSVSREKKESFPLTVTSAQKNPTAFYLCASSVGVAYTEAFFGQGTRLTVV.

V is TRBV19 and J is TRBJ1-4; perhaps TRBD1 as D (6 bases). CDR3 length equals 13 residues. Trimming pared 9 bases from V and 7 bases from J, leaving 15 bases between. Germline-derived CDR1 and CDR2 are LNHDA and SQIVND (reference sequence). CDR3 bases: TGTGCCAGCACGTACAGGGTTGGTGAAAAACTGTTTTTT. It encodes CASTYRVGEKLFF.